These T cell receptor beta chains were read from a single sample in a study of T cell responses to AZD1222 COVID-19 vaccine. This table comes from immunoSEQ multiplex PCR, and its TCRdb copy is limited to in-frame clones, with some not included. This sample has about 140,000 clones, with 75% to 85% found just once. The sequenced sample was peripheral blood, obtained 28 days after the second dose of the MenACWY control vaccine. The source is an adult who received the MenACWY meningococcal vaccine as a control. CDR3s include the opening cysteine and the closing phenylalanine or tryptophan. Some rows mark clone size as missing; the rest say once, few, many or name a class of expanded clone.

TRBV19,TRBJ2-1,NA,CASRLRQGAYEQFF
TRBV19,TRBJ1-1,few,CASSILGAGGTEAFF
TRBV5-6,TRBJ2-4,NA,CASSLGHPKNIQYF
TRBV5-5,TRBJ2-5,NA,CASSLVGETQYF
TRBV5-1,TRBJ2-7,NA,CASTKGGSYEQYF
TRBV6-5,TRBJ1-3,NA,CASSYGSGGTGNTIYF
TRBV24-1,TRBJ1-2,NA,CATSDTGRHNNYGYTF
TRBV7-8,TRBJ2-5,NA,CASSLATFVRDGETQYF
TRBV7-3,TRBJ2-3,NA,CASSHVGGSTDTQYF
TRBV12-3/TRBV12-4,TRBJ2-5,NA,CASSLIGEETQYF
TRBV5-1,TRBJ1-2,NA,CASSLAGQGDGYTF
TRBV11-2,TRBJ2-5,NA,CASSSQGYQETQYF
TRBV5-6,TRBJ1-1,once,CASSLPGTTSF
TRBV2,TRBJ2-5,NA,CASSRAAGGGASQYF
TRBV7-2,TRBJ2-3,NA,CASKKAHSTDTQYF
TRBV12-3/TRBV12-4,TRBJ1-1,NA,CASSLEALEAFF
TRBV11-3,TRBJ2-3,NA,CASSPRLAGERRDTQYF
TRBV20-1,TRBJ2-3,once,CSASHSTDTQYF
TRBV7-8,TRBJ2-2,NA,CASSFKLKVGTGELFF
TRBV4-1,TRBJ2-3,few,CASSHKTASTDTQYF
TRBV5-1,TRBJ1-6,NA,CASSLGGKGSPLHF
TRBV4-1,TRBJ1-2,NA,CASSQPTGNYGYTF
TRBV30,TRBJ2-3,NA,CAWNRATTDTQYF
TRBV4-2,TRBJ1-6,NA,CASSQAAGQENSPLHF
TRBV28,TRBJ1-1,NA,CASSLLARGGLMNTEAFF
TRBV3-1/TRBV3-2,TRBJ1-2,few,CASSLIPLDGGYTF
TRBV21-1,TRBJ1-4,NA,CASSKAPGGWTAANEKLFF
TRBV5-1,TRBJ1-5,few,CASSPGQGGSNQPQHF
TRBV9,TRBJ1-2,NA,CASSARDGYGYTF
TRBV11-2,TRBJ2-3,NA,CASSLTLAADTQYF
TRBV7-8,TRBJ2-5,NA,CASSPSTSGGWETQYF
TRBV24-1,TRBJ1-1,NA,CATSDNDRNTEAFF
TRBV2,TRBJ2-3,NA,CASSPLAGYTQYF
TRBV18,TRBJ1-6,NA,CASSPGTDNSPLHF